A single sample gave rise to the 11 T cell receptor beta chains below, sequenced in a study of sequential checkpoint blockade in melanoma. Data came from immunoSEQ multiplex PCR; TCRdb stores just in-frame clones and leaves some out. Among about 40,000 clones listed, approximately 90% were seen once. The treatment denotes: randomized to nivolumab then ipilimumab (arm A) or the reverse (arm B). Sample: CD8+ T cells sorted from blood (inferred from file names), taken from a patient given nivolumab and ipilimumab in sequence. The receptors were sampled from a human donor with melanoma.

The chain couples TRBV21-1 to TRBJ2-1; the D segment call TRBD2 is taken from the table without a DNA check. TRBV21-1 is noted as a pseudogene. This CDR3 region has 17 residues. This chain's CDR3 is CASSSKGWLAGADEQFF. In nucleotides, the CDR3 is TGTGCCAGCAGCTCAAAGGGATGGCTAGCGGGAGCAGATGAGCAGTTCTTC.

The V and J genes are TRBV27 and TRBJ1-5; D ambiguous. V was clipped by 2 bases and J by 4 bases, with 12 bases between them. The length of the CDR3 is 15 residues. CDR1 MNHEY and CDR2 SMNVEV come from the germline V gene (reference sequence). The CDR3 DNA is TGTGCCAGCAGTTTAATTCGGCAGGCAAATCAGCCCCAGCATTTT. Its translation: CASSLIRQANQPQHF.

This chain uses TRBV15 with TRBJ1-4; TRBD1 is a possible D gene (5 bases). CDR1 is LNHNV, CDR2 YYDKDF, per germline (reference sequence). CDR3 length: 13 amino acids. Trimming shortened V by 1 base and J by 8 bases, and 8 bases separated the two germline ends. Here the CDR3 DNA reads TGTGCCACCAGCAGAGCAGGGAACGAAAAACTGTTTTTT. It translates to CATSRAGNEKLFF.

The chain recombines TRBV5-1 with TRBJ1-1; D is perhaps TRBD1 (6 bases). V lost 0 bases and J 5 bases, leaving 14 bases between the germline ends. Per germline, CDR1 SGHRS and CDR2 YFSETQ. There are 15 residues in the CDR3. The CDR3 region has the DNA TGCGCCAGCAGCTTGGCTTATACAGGGCAAACTGAAGCTTTCTTT. Its protein is CASSLAYTGQTEAFF.

This clone was detected once. The genes are TRBV11-2 and TRBJ1-2; 8 bases match TRBD1. The trim removed 5 bases at V and 6 bases at J, leaving 8 bases unmatched. The CDR3 loop spans 14 amino acids. CDR1 and CDR2 (germline): SGHAT, FQNNGV. CDR3 DNA sequence: TGTGCCAGCAGCCCCTCAACAGGGGGACATGGCTACACCTTC. Encoded protein: CASSPSTGGHGYTF.

The genes are TRBV13 and TRBJ2-5; TRBD2 aligns across 12 bases. V dropped 4 bases and J dropped 2; count of bases not matched to a gene: 5. This CDR3 has 16 residues. In germline, CDR1 is PRHDT, CDR2 FYEKMQ (reference sequence). The CDR3 sequence is CASSSALAGGQETQYF. The CDR3 DNA reads as TGTGCCAGCAGCTCAGCGCTAGCGGGAGGGCAAGAGACCCAGTACTTC.

The chain's CDR3 is CASSPPDGYTF. The CDR3 region has the DNA TGTGCCAGCAGCCCTCCCGATGGCTACACCTTC. The chain couples TRBV7-9 to TRBJ1-2; D remains ambiguous. CDR1 is SEHNR and CDR2 is FQNEAQ in the germline V gene (reference sequence). Trimming left V 5 bases short and J 6 bases short, with 7 bases between. CDR3 length: 11 residues.

This clone is deemed medium-sized (0.01 to 0.1%). The J gene is TRBJ2-3, the V gene TRBV7-6; 12 bases fit TRBD1. The CDR3 length is 18 residues. Germline V gene sequence: CDR1 SGHVS, CDR2 FNYEAQ. Losses at the gene ends were 0 bases for V and 6 bases for J; bases not matched to a gene: 10. This CDR3 reads CASSLAGFGTGGLDTQYF. The DNA of the CDR3 is TGTGCCAGCAGCTTAGCAGGTTTTGGGACAGGGGGCCTTGATACGCAGTATTTT.

The rearrangement joins TRBV9 to TRBJ2-3, with D maybe TRBD1 (5 bases). Trimming pared 0 bases from V and 2 bases from J, leaving 13 bases between. Per the germline V gene, CDR1 is SGDLS and CDR2 is YYNGEE. The CDR3 has 16 amino acids. The DNA of the CDR3 is TGTGCCAGCAGCGTAGAATTCAGGGCTTACACAGATACGCAGTATTTT. Protein product: CASSVEFRAYTDTQYF.

The chain employs TRBV27 and TRBJ1-5, with TRBD1 as a possible D gene (5 bases). The V end lost 2 bases, the J end lost 6 bases, and 8 bases lay between the germline ends. This CDR3 contains 13 residues. CDR1 MNHEY and CDR2 SMNVEV come from the germline V gene (reference sequence). The CDR3 nucleotides are TGTGCCAGCAGTTTAGGGGGGTCTCAGCCCCAGCATTTT. Translating gives CASSLGGSQPQHF.

CDR3 DNA: TGTGCCAGCAGTCCCTCACAGGGCTGGGAGACCCAGTACTTC. It codes for CASSPSQGWETQYF. The chain carries TRBV28 and TRBJ2-5, with a possible D match to TRBD1 (6 bases). V dropped 5 bases and J dropped 5 bases, with 15 bases sitting between them. The germline V gene has CDR1 MDHEN and CDR2 SYDVKM. The CDR3 is 14 residues long.